This entry lists 15 T cell receptor beta chains sequenced from one sample in a study of blood T cell repertoires in COVID-19. Assay: immunoSEQ multiplex PCR; the TCRdb copy retains only in-frame clones and omits some. The sample lists about 270,000 clones; more than 70% were seen once. The sample taken for sequencing was peripheral blood. The source is a young woman with acute or convalescent COVID-19.

This clone has only a few counts. The chain recombines TRBV19 with TRBJ1-1; 8 bases are shared with TRBD1. V trimming: 4 bases; J trimming: 5 bases; junction bases outside the gene matches: 9. The CDR3 consists of 15 residues. Germline V gene sequence: CDR1 LNHDA, CDR2 SQIVND (reference sequence). The CDR3 nucleotides read TGTGCCAGTAGTAGGACAGGGTCGAGCAGGACTGAAGCTTTCTTT. It codes for CASSRTGSSRTEAFF.

The gene calls are TRBV11-2 and TRBJ2-7; tentatively, D is TRBD2 (5 bases). CDR1 is SGHAT and CDR2 is FQNNGV in the germline V gene. This CDR3 has 15 residues. The V gene lost 1 base and the J gene lost 6 bases, with 16 bases spanning the gap. CDR3 in DNA: TGTGCCAGCAGCTTAGGTGACTCGTATGAGGGCGAGCAGTACTTC. It specifies CASSLGDSYEGEQYF.

This sequence joins TRBV12-5 and TRBJ1-1; D not resolved. This CDR3 comprises 13 residues. Trimming left V 2 bases short and J 0 bases short, with 4 bases between. CDR1 is LGHNT, CDR2 FRNRAP, per germline. CDR3 in amino acids: CASGLTLNTEAFF. CDR3 sequence (DNA): TGTGCTAGTGGTTTGACTTTGAACACTGAAGCTTTCTTT.

V is TRBV2 and J is TRBJ2-1; D is ambiguous. The germline CDR1 and CDR2 sequences are SNHLY and FYNNEI. Trimming removed 7 bases at V and 0 bases at J, with 10 bases between. This CDR3 is built from 14 residues. CDR3 sequence: CASIQTSSYNEQFF. CDR3 DNA sequence: TGTGCCAGCATACAGACGAGCTCCTACAATGAGCAGTTCTTC.

In nucleotides, the CDR3 is TGCGCCAGCAGCCCGAGGACAGGGGTGACCTACGAGCAGTACTTC. Its protein product is CASSPRTGVTYEQYF. The chain couples TRBV4-3 to TRBJ2-7; TRBD1 agrees at 9 bases. V lost 4 bases, J lost 2 bases, and 6 bases stayed unmatched. This CDR3 is built from 15 residues. CDR1 and CDR2 (germline): LGHNA, YSLEER.

This clone has a handful of counts. The gene calls are TRBV24-1 and TRBJ1-3; unclear D gene. The V gene's germline CDR1 is KGHDR and CDR2 SFDVKD. The CDR3 runs 13 residues. The ends were cut back, 8 bases at V and 0 bases at J, with 7 bases in the middle. The CDR3 DNA follows: TGTGCCACCACGGGGAGCTCTGGAAACACCATATATTTT. Protein: CATTGSSGNTIYF.

The V call is TRBV7-8, the J call TRBJ2-2; tentative D call: TRBD2 (6 bases). The V end lost 2 bases, the J end lost 7 bases, and 20 bases lay between the germline ends. Germline CDR1 and CDR2: SGHVS and FQNEAQ. This CDR3 has 17 residues. The CDR3 loop reads CASSLTILSRDVGELFF. The CDR3 nucleotides are TGTGCCAGCAGCTTAACAATCCTCTCGCGGGATGTCGGGGAGCTGTTTTTT.

This clone was counted between two and nine times. The chain links TRBV7-2 to TRBJ2-7; tentative D call: TRBD2 (5 bases). The V and J ends lost 5 bases and 2 bases respectively, with 13 bases between them. Germline loops: CDR1 SGHTA, CDR2 FQGNSA. This CDR3 comprises 14 residues. CDR3 sequence reads: CASSSQRRPYEQYF. The CDR3 DNA is TGTGCCAGCAGCAGCCAGCGGCGTCCCTACGAGCAGTACTTC.

This clone was counted only a few times. This chain joins TRBV28 and TRBJ1-5; TRBD1 matches at 9 bases. Germline V CDR1 and CDR2: MDHEN, SYDVKM. CDR3 length: 16 residues. V gave up 5 bases and J gave up 3 bases; unmatched junction bases: 8. CDR3 loop: CASSGTGFGNNQPQHF. The CDR3 nucleotides are TGTGCCAGCAGTGGGACAGGGTTTGGAAACAATCAGCCCCAGCATTTT.

J is TRBJ2-5 and V is TRBV5-8, with TRBD1 matching over 10 bases. V lost 3 bases, J lost 8 bases, and 7 bases stayed unmatched. Germline CDR1 reads SGHTS; CDR2 reads YDEGEE. The CDR3 consists of 14 residues. CDR3 protein: CASSSGTGVITQYF. The CDR3 bases are TGTGCCAGCAGCTCAGGGACAGGGGTAATAACCCAGTACTTC.

V usage is TRBV6-5 and J usage is TRBJ2-5; TRBD1 might be the D (6 bases). The V gene lost 2 bases and the J gene lost 0 bases, with 7 bases spanning the gap. CDR3 length: 14 residues. CDR1 MNHEY and CDR2 SVGAGI come from the germline V gene. This CDR3 is CASSYGQHQETQYF. As DNA, the CDR3 is TGTGCCAGCAGTTACGGACAGCACCAAGAGACCCAGTACTTC.

CDR3 nucleotides: TGTGCCAGCAGCAATTCAACAGGGAAAGACATTCAGTACTTC. Its translation: CASSNSTGKDIQYF. The chain carries TRBV21-1 and TRBJ2-4; the DNA was not compared with TRBD1, the D call given in the table. TRBV21-1 is tagged as a pseudogene. The CDR3 spans 14 residues.

The chain joins TRBV5-1 to TRBJ2-7; TRBD2 matches at 10 bases. V was clipped by 7 bases and J by 3 bases; unmatched bases: 22. The CDR3 is 19 amino acids. Germline V lookup: CDR1 SGHRS, CDR2 YFSETQ. The chain's CDR3 is CASSDPLLAGVRVGYEQYF. The DNA for the CDR3 is TGCGCCAGCTCGGATCCGCTGCTAGCGGGAGTGAGGGTAGGCTACGAGCAGTACTTC. Full variable domain (missing parts from reference TRBV5-1 and TRBJ2-7): KAGVTQTPRYLIKTRGQQVTLSCSPISGHRSVSWYQQTPGQGLQFLFEYFSETQRNKGNFPGRFSGRQFSNSRSEMNVSTLELGDSALYLCASSDPLLAGVRVGYEQYFGPGTRLTVT.

The chain uses TRBV1 and TRBJ1-1. TRBV1 is a recognized pseudogene. This CDR3 is built from 12 residues. CDR3 in DNA: TGCACCAGCAGCCAAGATCCGGCTGAAGCTTTCTTT. Translated: CTSSQDPAEAFF.

V is TRBV5-1 and J is TRBJ2-1; 8 bases agree with TRBD1. Germline values: CDR1 SGHRS, CDR2 YFSETQ. J gave up 7 bases and V 4 bases, and 4 bases lay outside the gene matches. The CDR3 totals 13 residues. CDR3 loop: CASSQGALNEQFF. The DNA for the CDR3 is TGCGCCAGCAGCCAGGGGGCCCTTAATGAGCAGTTCTTC.